The 31 T cell receptor beta chains reported below all come from one sample, sequenced in a study of T-cell reconstitution after alpha-beta-depleted transplantation in children. Unique molecular identifiers featured in how the TCRbeta library was prepared. MiXCR, applied by TCRdb to the PCR reads, yields one record per CDR3 protein. The table has about 370,000 distinct CDR3 sequences, over 20% seen once; the top ten hold over 3.5%. The material was PBMCs from the stem cell graft donor, obtained from the stem cell graft. Source of these receptors: a human donor who donated a stem cell graft to a child with acute myeloid leukemia.

This clonotype was found a few times. This chain links TRBV7-8 with TRBJ2-1, with 9 bases fitting TRBD2. The junction had 9 bases not matched to a gene; V was cut back by 2 bases and J by 7 bases. The germline V gene has CDR1 SGHVS and CDR2 FQNEAQ. The CDR3 runs 16 residues. CDR3 sequence reads: CASSLNSGSFRNEQFF. CDR3 coding DNA: TGTGCCAGCAGCTTAAATAGCGGGAGTTTTAGAAATGAGCAGTTCTTC.

The chain has TRBV7-2 and TRBJ2-1, with 9 bases fitting TRBD2. V was pared by 4 bases and J by 4 bases, with 8 bases of the junction left unmatched. Germline values: CDR1 SGHTA, CDR2 FQGNSA. The CDR3 is 16 amino acids. CDR3 sequence reads: CASSSRLAAYYNEQFF. The CDR3 DNA sequence: TGTGCCAGCAGCTCGCGACTAGCGGCTTATTACAATGAGCAGTTCTTC.

This chain connects TRBV29-1 to TRBJ2-1; 7 bases agree with TRBD2. This CDR3 region has 15 residues. Trimming removed 2 bases from V and 6 bases from J; junction bases left unmatched: 10. In germline, CDR1 is SQVTM, CDR2 ANQGSEA. CDR3 loop: CSVERASGVGNEQFF. The CDR3 DNA sequence: TGCAGCGTTGAACGAGCTAGCGGTGTTGGCAATGAGCAGTTCTTC.

This clonotype was seen a handful of times. V usage is TRBV27 and J usage is TRBJ2-7; TRBD1 matches 7 bases. V shed 0 bases and J 3 bases; nucleotides not matched to a gene: 5. The germline V gene has CDR1 MNHEY and CDR2 SMNVEV (reference sequence). This CDR3 is 15 amino acids long. The CDR3 reads CASSLSGQRNYEQYF. As DNA, the CDR3 is TGTGCCAGCAGTTTATCGGGACAGAGGAACTACGAGCAGTACTTC.

The chain links TRBV7-3 to TRBJ2-5; 14 bases map to TRBD2. This CDR3 has 16 residues. With V trimmed by 3 bases and J by 4 bases, 4 bases remained unmatched. CDR1 and CDR2 from the germline V gene are SGHTA and FQGTGA. CDR3 protein: CASSFGLAGGRETQYF. The DNA for the CDR3 is TGTGCCAGCAGCTTCGGACTAGCGGGAGGCAGAGAGACCCAGTACTTC.

This clonotype occurred many times. The genes are TRBV12-3 or TRBV12-4 and TRBJ2-1; D unclear. CDR3 length equals 11 residues. V lost 10 bases, J lost 8 bases, and 12 bases lay in between. The CDR3 sequence: CAIGARDEQFF. The CDR3 DNA reads TGTGCCATTGGAGCGCGAGATGAGCAGTTCTTC.

The chain has TRBV20-1 and TRBJ2-2, with TRBD1 matching 8 bases. There are 14 residues in the CDR3. Trimming cost V 5 bases and J 7 bases; bases outside gene matches: 9. Germline values: CDR1 DFQATT, CDR2 SNEGSKA (reference sequence). The CDR3 sequence is CSASGTGDGGELFF. CDR3 DNA sequence: TGCAGTGCTTCCGGGACAGGCGATGGCGGGGAGCTGTTTTTT.

This clonotype turned up a few times. The V and J genes are TRBV28 and TRBJ2-2, with TRBD2 matching over 10 bases. The CDR3 covers 17 residues. CDR1 and CDR2 (germline): MDHEN, SYDVKM. J lost 6 bases, V lost 4 bases, and 11 bases had no gene match. The CDR3 is CASSSPGLATTPGELFF. For the CDR3, the DNA is TGTGCCAGCAGTTCACCGGGACTAGCGACTACCCCCGGGGAGCTGTTTTTT.

This clonotype turned up a few times. This rearrangement joins TRBV12-3 or TRBV12-4 to TRBJ2-3, with 10 bases matching TRBD2. The trim removed 7 bases at V and 1 base at J, leaving 8 bases unmatched. CDR3 length: 16 residues. The CDR3 DNA sequence: TGTGCCAGCACCACTAGCGGGACTTTGGGCACAGATACGCAGTATTTT. It encodes CASTTSGTLGTDTQYF.

This clonotype was observed at least ten times. This chain connects TRBV27 to TRBJ2-7; 7 bases fit TRBD1. Germline CDR1 MNHEY, CDR2 SMNVEV (reference sequence). J lost 3 bases, V lost 10 bases, and 9 bases had no gene match. The CDR3 loop spans 13 amino acids. CDR3 in DNA: TGTGCCACCAAAAAGGGACAGTTCTACGAGCAGTACTTC. Amino acid sequence: CATKKGQFYEQYF.

The rearrangement uses TRBV28 and TRBJ2-7; the D gene is possibly TRBD1 (5 bases). V was pared by 5 bases and J by 12 bases, with 14 bases between. The CDR3 extends over 11 amino acids. The V gene's germline CDR1 is MDHEN and CDR2 SYDVKM. CDR3 bases: TGTGCCAGCAGTCTGACAGAAGTGCTGTACTTC. Translation: CASSLTEVLYF.

V usage is TRBV20-1 and J usage is TRBJ2-3, with D hard to call. CDR1 and CDR2 from the germline V gene are DFQATT and SNEGSKA (reference sequence). The CDR3 has 14 residues. Deletions cut 2 bases from V and 4 bases from J, with 13 bases between. The CDR3 region has the DNA TGCAGTGCTAGAAGGATTGGCGACCCAGATACGCAGTATTTT. It codes for CSARRIGDPDTQYF.

The chain couples TRBV7-2 to TRBJ2-7; D not certain. This CDR3 has 15 residues. The germline V gene encodes CDR1 SGHTA and CDR2 FQGNSA. Trimming left V 0 bases short and J 3 bases short, with 12 bases between. This CDR3 reads CASSLASEELYEQYF. The CDR3, as DNA: TGTGCCAGCAGCTTAGCCAGCGAAGAGCTCTACGAGCAGTACTTC.

The chain is built from TRBV25-1 and TRBJ2-1; a possible D gene is TRBD1 (5 bases). Germline values: CDR1 MGHDK, CDR2 SYGVNS. The CDR3 spans 18 residues. V was trimmed by 1 base and J by 5 bases, leaving 21 bases between them. The CDR3 DNA reads TGTGCCAGCAGTGAATCCACCTTAAACAGGACCCCCAACAATGAGCAGTTCTTC. Amino acids: CASSESTLNRTPNNEQFF.

V and J are TRBV24-1 and TRBJ1-2, with 7 nucleotides matching TRBD1. The CDR3 runs 14 residues. J was trimmed by 5 bases and V by 4 bases; bases with no gene match: 6. The germline V gene encodes CDR1 KGHDR and CDR2 SFDVKD. CDR3 residues: CATSDPGTAYGYTF. The CDR3 coding sequence is TGTGCCACCAGTGACCCCGGGACAGCGTATGGCTACACCTTC.

Regarding this clonotype: At one end, the junction sequence differs from germline, possibly due to a read error. The J gene is TRBJ2-1, the V gene TRBV5-5, with 8 bases aligning to TRBD2. This CDR3 has 17 residues. Germline V gene lookup returns CDR1 SGHKS and CDR2 YYEKEE (reference sequence). The CDR3 DNA reads as TGTGCCATCAGCTTGCGTAGCGGGATTAGCTCCTACAATGAGCAGTTCTTC. Translated: CAISLRSGISSYNEQFF.

This clonotype was observed at least ten times. This chain joins TRBV20-1 and TRBJ2-7; D is perhaps TRBD1 (6 bases). Germline lookup yields CDR1 DFQATT and CDR2 SNEGSKA (reference sequence). The V end lost 3 bases, the J end lost 4 bases, and 13 bases lay between the germline ends. CDR3 length equals 13 residues. The CDR3 bases are TGCAGTGCTAGCAACCCACAGGGTTACGAGCAGTACTTC. It translates to CSASNPQGYEQYF.

This clonotype appeared many times. The J gene is TRBJ2-1, the V gene TRBV10-2; 7 nucleotides agree with TRBD1. V gave up 3 bases and J gave up 9 bases; unmatched junction bases: 5. CDR1 WSHSY and CDR2 SAAADI come from the germline V gene. The CDR3 contains 13 residues. The DNA of the CDR3 is TGCGCCAGCAGTGAATGGTCAGGGGGTGAGCAGTTCTTC. Translating gives CASSEWSGGEQFF.

The chain uses TRBV19 and TRBJ2-1; TRBD2 is a possible D gene (6 bases). V was shortened by 1 base and J by 3 bases, with 10 bases between the two germline ends. The CDR3 loop spans 15 amino acids. CDR1 and CDR2 (germline): LNHDA, SQIVND (reference sequence). DNA for the CDR3: TGTGCCAGTAGTATAGTAGGGCGGGGCTACAATGAGCAGTTCTTC. This translates into CASSIVGRGYNEQFF.

In its sample, this clonotype was seen a few times. The gene calls are TRBV7-2 and TRBJ2-1; possibly TRBD2 for D (6 bases). The CDR3 runs to 16 residues. CDR1 and CDR2 (germline): SGHTA, FQGNSA. V was clipped by 3 bases and J by 0 bases, with 12 bases between them. CDR3 DNA sequence: TGTGCCAGCAGCTTTAGACCTAGCGCCTCCTACAATGAGCAGTTCTTC. Translating it yields CASSFRPSASYNEQFF.

The chain has TRBV7-9 and TRBJ1-1, with 9 bases lining up with TRBD1. After removal of 7 bases from V and 3 bases from J, the junction contained 9 bases not matched to a gene. Germline-derived CDR1 and CDR2 are SEHNR and FQNEAQ (reference sequence). The CDR3 totals 15 residues. CDR3 protein: CASTGPDRGYTEAFF. The CDR3 coding sequence is TGTGCCAGCACCGGACCGGACAGGGGATACACTGAAGCTTTCTTT.

This clonotype was observed a few times. The rearrangement joins TRBV12-3 or TRBV12-4 to TRBJ2-1; tentatively, D is TRBD2 (6 bases). V shed 3 bases and J shed 7 bases, with 16 bases lying between them. CDR3 size: 15 residues. In DNA, the CDR3 is TGTGCCAGCAGTTTGCTAGCGCTTGTGGGGAATGAGCAGTTCTTC. Translation: CASSLLALVGNEQFF.

This clonotype was seen more than once but under ten times. The chain couples TRBV6-1 to TRBJ2-7; 11 nucleotides agree with TRBD2. Trimming removed 5 bases from V and 2 bases from J; junction bases left unmatched: 5. Germline CDR1 MNHNS, CDR2 SASEGT. The length of the CDR3 is 15 residues. The CDR3 DNA reads as TGTGCCAGCAGTATAGGACTAGCGGGCGCCTACGAGCAGTACTTC. Protein sequence: CASSIGLAGAYEQYF.

The V call is TRBV28, the J call TRBJ2-1; the D gene could be TRBD1 or TRBD2 (5 bases each). The germline V gene encodes CDR1 MDHEN and CDR2 SYDVKM. The CDR3 covers 13 residues. V shed 5 bases and J shed 9 bases, with 14 bases lying between them. The CDR3 nucleotides are TGTGCCAGCAGTGTGGGACCCACGGGTGAGCAGTTCTTC. Translating gives CASSVGPTGEQFF.

The chain joins TRBV20-1 to TRBJ2-3; D ambiguous. Germline loops: CDR1 DFQATT, CDR2 SNEGSKA (reference sequence). There are 15 residues in the CDR3. Trimming left V 1 base short and J 0 bases short, with 11 bases between. CDR3 protein: CSARVGSPSTDTQYF. The CDR3 DNA reads TGCAGTGCTAGAGTTGGTAGTCCGAGCACAGATACGCAGTATTTT.

This clonotype was seen at least ten times. The chain recombines TRBV20-1 with TRBJ1-5; D unresolved. Trimming stripped 5 bases from V and 5 bases from J, with 13 bases between. The germline gives CDR1 DFQATT, CDR2 SNEGSKA (reference sequence). CDR3 length: 13 amino acids. This CDR3 is CSAGFKSDQPQHF. The DNA of the CDR3 is TGCAGTGCTGGCTTCAAGTCGGATCAGCCCCAGCATTTT.

The V gene is TRBV18, the J gene TRBJ2-5; 13 bases line up with TRBD2. The V gene's germline CDR1 is KGHSH and CDR2 LQKENI. The CDR3 runs to 15 residues. J was trimmed by 2 bases and V by 5 bases; bases with no gene match: 2. Here the CDR3 DNA reads TGTGCCAGCTCAAAGGGACTAGCGGGACAAGAGACCCAGTACTTC. Amino acids: CASSKGLAGQETQYF.

This clonotype was counted a few times. The V call is TRBV25-1, the J call TRBJ2-2; 7 nucleotides agree with TRBD2. Germline lookup yields CDR1 MGHDK and CDR2 SYGVNS. With 0 bases clipped from V and 7 bases from J, the junction kept 5 bases outside the gene matches. This CDR3 contains 15 residues. CDR3 DNA sequence: TGTGCCAGCAGTGAATACAAGCGGGAAAACGGGGAGCTGTTTTTT. This gives the protein CASSEYKRENGELFF. Full variable domain (missing parts from reference TRBV25-1 and TRBJ2-2): EADIYQTPRYLVIGTGKKITLECSQTMGHDKMYWYQQDPGMELHLIHYSYGVNSTEKGDLSSESTVSRIRTEHFPLTLESARPSHTSQYLCASSEYKRENGELFFGEGSRLTVL.

CDR3 in amino acids: CAWSVVSDVDTQYF. CDR3 nucleotide sequence: TGTGCCTGGAGTGTAGTCTCCGACGTAGATACGCAGTATTTT. The chain combines TRBV30 with TRBJ2-3; D gene unclear. Germline V gene lookup returns CDR1 GTSNPN and CDR2 SVGIG (reference sequence). The CDR3 contains 14 residues. Between the trimmed V and J ends, which lost 0 bases and 5 bases, there was a span of 12 bases.

This clonotype was observed many times. This chain uses TRBV20-1 with TRBJ2-7; D possibly matches TRBD1 or TRBD2 (5 bases each). CDR3 length: 12 residues. Trimming shortened V by 6 bases and J by 3 bases, and 12 bases separated the two germline ends. The germline CDR1 and CDR2 sequences are DFQATT and SNEGSKA (reference sequence). CDR3 sequence (DNA): TGCAGTGCGACAACTGGGGGCTACGAGCAGTACTTC. Protein product: CSATTGGYEQYF.

This clonotype occurred many times. This chain uses TRBV5-1 with TRBJ2-7; D remains ambiguous. The V gene's germline CDR1 is SGHRS and CDR2 YFSETQ. This CDR3 contains 14 residues. V was shortened by 0 bases and J by 3 bases, with 10 bases between the two germline ends. CDR3 sequence: CASSLDGSFYEQYF. CDR3 coding DNA: TGCGCCAGCAGCTTGGATGGCTCCTTCTACGAGCAGTACTTC.